A single sample is the source of the 13 T cell receptor beta chains below, sequenced in a study of T cell responses to AZD1222 COVID-19 vaccine. Libraries were prepared by immunoSEQ multiplex PCR; TCRdb keeps only in-frame clonotypes and omits some of them. The sample lists tens of thousands of clones, roughly 90% occurring once. Sequencing used peripheral blood, obtained 28 days after the second AZD1222 dose. These TCRs come from an adult who received the AZD1222 COVID-19 vaccine.

The genes are TRBV27 and TRBJ2-7; the D gene is possibly TRBD1 (6 bases). V gave up 3 bases and J gave up 0 bases, with 18 bases separating them. Germline V gene sequence: CDR1 MNHEY, CDR2 SMNVEV (reference sequence). CDR3 length: 17 amino acids. The DNA of the CDR3 is TGTGCCAGCAGTTTGACGCAGGGCAGGGGTAGCTCCTACGAGCAGTACTTC. Translated, it gives CASSLTQGRGSSYEQYF.

The chain is built from TRBV10-3 and TRBJ1-1, with D perhaps matching TRBD1 (6 bases). The germline V gene has CDR1 ENHRY and CDR2 SYGVKD. Trimming shortened V by 0 bases and J by 11 bases, and 13 bases separated the two germline ends. CDR3 length equals 13 residues. The CDR3 DNA reads TGTGCCATCAGTGAGTCGGGGGCCGGGTTGGCTTTCTTT. It translates to CAISESGAGLAFF.

The chain is built from TRBV2 and TRBJ1-5; perhaps TRBD1 as D (6 bases). CDR3 length: 15 residues. The germline V gene has CDR1 SNHLY and CDR2 FYNNEI. V shed 8 bases and J shed 0 bases, with 14 bases lying between them. The CDR3: CASGGAADSNQPQHF. The CDR3 bases are TGTGCCAGCGGGGGGGCGGCGGATAGCAATCAGCCCCAGCATTTT.

The chain recombines TRBV28 with TRBJ2-2; D may match TRBD1 or TRBD2 (6 bases each). Germline V gives CDR1 MDHEN, CDR2 SYDVKM. This CDR3 region has 17 residues. Trimming took 2 bases from V and 4 from J, leaving 17 bases between them. The CDR3 DNA sequence: TGTGCCAGCAGTTTAAGACTGCCAGGGGAGGCCACCGGGGAGCTGTTTTTT. It codes for CASSLRLPGEATGELFF.

The chain uses TRBV6-4 and TRBJ2-1, with 7 bases fitting TRBD2. The V segment lost 6 bases and the J segment 5 bases; nucleotides outside the gene matches: 19. CDR1 and CDR2 from the germline V gene are MRHNA and SNTAGT. The CDR3 consists of 18 residues. CDR3 sequence reads: CASRTPGLPQRRDNEQFF. The CDR3, as DNA: TGTGCCAGCAGGACGCCGGGACTACCCCAAAGAAGAGACAATGAGCAGTTCTTC.

In DNA, the CDR3 is TGTGCCCCTCTGGGGACAGGGTGTGTCACAGATACGCAGTATTTT. It encodes CAPLGTGCVTDTQYF. The rearrangement uses TRBV19 and TRBJ2-3; 9 bases are shared with TRBD1. The germline V gene encodes CDR1 LNHDA and CDR2 SQIVND (reference sequence). The CDR3 has 15 residues. The V segment lost 11 bases and the J segment 2 bases; nucleotides outside the gene matches: 11.

J is TRBJ1-6 and V is TRBV5-1; 7 bases line up with TRBD1. CDR1 and CDR2 from the germline V gene are SGHRS and YFSETQ. V shed 4 bases and J 9 bases; nucleotides not matched to a gene: 13. This CDR3 has 16 amino acids. The CDR3 DNA reads TGCGCCAGCAGCGTTCTTGGTACGGGGGACAGTTCACCCCTCCACTTT. It translates to CASSVLGTGDSSPLHF.

The chain links TRBV6-2 or TRBV6-3 to TRBJ2-2, with TRBD1 matching 7 bases. Germline assignment: CDR1 MNHEY and CDR2 SVGEGT. This CDR3 comprises 14 residues. The trim removed 5 bases at V and 5 bases at J, leaving 5 bases unmatched. CDR3 sequence reads: CASSGTGETGELFF. The CDR3 nucleotides are TGTGCCAGCAGTGGAACAGGGGAAACCGGGGAGCTGTTTTTT.

This clone was counted once. The chain recombines TRBV12-3 or TRBV12-4 with TRBJ2-7; TRBD2 agrees at 7 bases. This CDR3 is 13 amino acids long. Unmatched junction bases numbered 7, after V lost 6 bases and J lost 5 bases. For the CDR3, the DNA is TGTGCCAGCAGCGACCGTGGGGGGGACGAGCAGTACTTC. Protein product: CASSDRGGDEQYF.

The J gene is TRBJ1-6, the V gene TRBV28; tentative D call: TRBD1 (5 bases). The germline CDR1 and CDR2 sequences are MDHEN and SYDVKM. This CDR3 has 15 amino acids. Trimming stripped 7 bases from V and 0 bases from J, with 10 bases between. The CDR3 nucleotides read TGTGCCAGCATTCCCGGGGGCTCCTATAATTCACCCCTCCACTTT. Its translation is CASIPGGSYNSPLHF.

The rearrangement uses TRBV19 and TRBJ1-1; TRBD1 is a possible D gene (6 bases). From germline, CDR1 is LNHDA and CDR2 SQIVND (reference sequence). CDR3 length: 15 amino acids. Trimming took off 5 bases at V and 1 base at J, with 14 bases between the two ends. CDR3: CASSPQGRENTEAFF. DNA of the CDR3: TGTGCCAGTAGTCCTCAGGGGAGGGAGAACACTGAAGCTTTCTTT.

This chain joins TRBV30 and TRBJ1-5, with 7 positions matching TRBD1. Germline trimming cut 0 bases from V and 6 bases from J; bases unmatched to any gene: 8. This CDR3 spans 15 amino acids. In germline, CDR1 is GTSNPN, CDR2 SVGIG (reference sequence). The CDR3 DNA is TGTGCCTGGAGTGTACGAGGGGGCGGGGGTCAGCCCCAGCATTTT. Translation gives CAWSVRGGGGQPQHF.

This clone was counted once. V is TRBV4-2 and J is TRBJ2-4, with TRBD2 matching 9 bases. The CDR3 covers 20 residues. V shed 6 bases and J 0 bases; nucleotides not matched to a gene: 18. CDR1 LGHNA and CDR2 YNFKEQ come from the germline V gene. This CDR3 is CASSAQLLGGRAEAKNIQYF. CDR3 DNA: TGTGCCAGCAGTGCCCAGTTGTTAGGCGGGAGGGCCGAAGCCAAAAACATTCAGTACTTC.